This entry lists 21 T cell receptor beta chains sequenced from one sample in a study of T cell repertoires in cytomegalovirus infection. Via MiXCR, TCRdb re-called the reads, giving one row per CDR3 protein. The data show about 600,000 distinct CDR3 sequences, with around 24% seen just once and 8% held by the top ten. Input material: CD8+ T cells from PBMCs. The source of these receptors is a human donor in good health (CMV status not recorded). Some clones in this sample may be carry-over from other donors' samples.

This clonotype has more than one count but fewer than ten. This chain links TRBV6-5 with TRBJ1-2; D not resolved. The germline V gene encodes CDR1 MNHEY and CDR2 SVGAGI. This CDR3 has 13 residues. Trimming cost V 5 bases and J 7 bases, with 14 bases left between them. CDR3 residues: CASSPGPGVGYTF. The CDR3 nucleotides read TGTGCCAGCAGTCCAGGACCCGGAGTTGGCTACACCTTC.

This clonotype came up many times. This rearrangement joins TRBV7-8 to TRBJ1-2; perhaps TRBD1 as D (6 bases). The V and J ends lost 4 bases and 4 bases respectively, with 31 bases between them. This CDR3 comprises 20 residues. The germline V gene encodes CDR1 SGHVS and CDR2 FQNEAQ. The CDR3 DNA is TGTGCCAGCAGCTACCTCCCTTTAGGCAACCAGGGGCTGGGATTCTATGGCTACACCTTC. Translation: CASSYLPLGNQGLGFYGYTF.

This chain links TRBV14 with TRBJ1-6, with D tentatively TRBD1 (5 bases). Germline V gene lookup returns CDR1 SGHDN and CDR2 FVKESK. CDR3 length: 16 amino acids. V dropped 0 bases and J dropped 7 bases, with 13 bases sitting between them. As DNA, the CDR3 is TGTGCCAGCAGCCAAGAGTGGGCAGGGTGGAATTCACCCCTCCACTTT. Protein product: CASSQEWAGWNSPLHF.

This clonotype was observed many times. The V gene is TRBV28, the J gene TRBJ1-2; weak D call: TRBD1 (5 bases). This CDR3 has 15 amino acids. Germline lookup yields CDR1 MDHEN and CDR2 SYDVKM. Trimming took 1 base from V and 1 from J, leaving 10 bases between them. The CDR3 DNA follows: TGTGCCAGCAGTTTATTGGGGGGACTTAACTATGGCTACACCTTC. It encodes CASSLLGGLNYGYTF.

As for this clonotype: Without the conserved terminal phenylalanine or tryptophan, this CDR3 likely stems from a read error. CDR3: CATRPEGDQPQHS. DNA for the CDR3: TGTGCCACCCGTCCCGAGGGGGATCAGCCCCAGCATTCT. The V and J genes are TRBV2 and TRBJ1-5; tentatively, D is TRBD1 (6 bases). Per germline, CDR1 SNHLY and CDR2 FYNNEI. V was pared by 10 bases and J by 5 bases, with 15 bases between. The CDR3 spans 13 residues.

This clonotype was observed at least ten times. The V call is TRBV7-2, the J call TRBJ2-3, with D possibly being TRBD1 (6 bases). The CDR3 covers 15 residues. Trimming removed 5 bases from V and 2 bases from J, with 14 bases in between. Germline CDR1 SGHTA, CDR2 FQGNSA. CDR3 protein: CASSQRQDTTDTQYF. The DNA of the CDR3 is TGTGCCAGCAGCCAAAGACAGGACACCACAGATACGCAGTATTTT.

This clonotype appeared a few times. V usage is TRBV7-2 and J usage is TRBJ2-2, with TRBD1 as a possible D gene (6 bases). From germline, CDR1 is SGHTA and CDR2 FQGNSA. V lost 5 bases, J lost 6 bases, and 13 bases lay in between. The CDR3 runs 14 residues. As DNA, the CDR3 is TGTGCCAGCAGCCAATTACAGGGCTCCGGGGAGCTGTTTTTT. This codes for CASSQLQGSGELFF.

This chain uses TRBV14 with TRBJ1-1; 8 bases match TRBD1. The CDR3 is 16 amino acids. Germline CDR1 is SGHDN and CDR2 is FVKESK. The trim removed 2 bases at V and 2 bases at J, leaving 7 bases unmatched. CDR3 coding DNA: TGTGCCAGCAGCCAATTCGGGTCAGGGGGCAACACTGAAGCTTTCTTT. The encoded protein is CASSQFGSGGNTEAFF.

V and J are TRBV12-3 or TRBV12-4 and TRBJ2-3, with D unclear. CDR3 length equals 16 residues. V lost 6 bases and J 0 bases, leaving 16 bases between the germline ends. CDR3 nucleotide sequence: TGTGCCAGCAGGGCCCTGGGCAGTTCTAGCACAGATACGCAGTATTTT. As protein: CASRALGSSSTDTQYF.

The chain recombines TRBV15 with TRBJ2-3; the match to TRBD2 covers 10 bases. CDR1 and CDR2 from the germline V gene are LNHNV and YYDKDF (reference sequence). The CDR3 has 15 residues. The V and J ends lost 3 bases and 1 base, in that order; junction bases with no gene match: 1. CDR3 protein: CATSSGTSGTDTQYF. As DNA, the CDR3 is TGTGCCACCAGCAGTGGGACTAGCGGCACAGATACGCAGTATTTT.

The rearrangement links TRBV14 to TRBJ1-2, with TRBD1 matching over 7 bases. The CDR3 totals 15 residues. Germline CDR1 SGHDN, CDR2 FVKESK. Trimming removed 4 bases from V and 4 bases from J; junction bases left unmatched: 9. The CDR3 region is CASSPAGTDSYGYTF. For the CDR3, the DNA is TGTGCCAGCAGCCCGGCAGGGACAGACTCCTATGGCTACACCTTC.

Concerning this clonotype itself: This may arise from a read error, as a much more abundant clone is one base away. The chain is built from TRBV28 and TRBJ1-1; TRBD1 aligns across 7 bases. From germline, CDR1 is MDHEN and CDR2 SYDVKM. This CDR3 is built from 15 residues. J lost 2 bases, V lost 5 bases, and 8 bases had no gene match. The CDR3 reads CASSPGRGINTEAFF. CDR3 coding DNA: TGTGCCAGCAGTCCCGGCAGGGGGATCAACACTGAAGCTTTCTTT.

This clonotype turned up a few times. The chain links TRBV7-8 to TRBJ2-7; D is uncertain. Trimming pared 5 bases from V and 6 bases from J, leaving 8 bases between. Germline CDR1 SGHVS, CDR2 FQNEAQ. The CDR3 extends over 11 amino acids. CDR3 nucleotides: TGTGCCAGCAGCCGAGGCGCCGAGCAGTACGTC. Its protein is CASSRGAEQYV.

The gene calls are TRBV20-1 and TRBJ2-6; D is undetermined. Germline assignment: CDR1 DFQATT and CDR2 SNEGSKA (reference sequence). V dropped 6 bases and J dropped 1 base, with 16 bases sitting between them. This CDR3 has 16 amino acids. Here the CDR3 reads CSAQNPQLSGANVLTF. For the CDR3, the DNA is TGCAGTGCACAAAACCCCCAGTTATCTGGGGCCAACGTCCTGACTTTC.

The rearrangement uses TRBV6-1 and TRBJ1-1; D ambiguous. This CDR3 contains 14 residues. Germline V CDR1 and CDR2: MNHNS, SASEGT. V was pared by 1 base and J by 5 bases, with 11 bases between. CDR3 sequence (DNA): TGTGCCAGCAGTGAAGTGAGTCGTGGTACTGAAGCTTTCTTT. Translation gives CASSEVSRGTEAFF.

This clonotype was picked up a small number of times. This rearrangement joins TRBV19 to TRBJ1-1; TRBD1 aligns across 7 bases. The CDR3 consists of 13 residues. Germline CDR1 is LNHDA and CDR2 is SQIVND (reference sequence). V lost 9 bases to trimming and J lost 5 bases; unmatched junction nucleotides: 9. CDR3 protein: CASRDRRRTEAFF. CDR3 sequence (DNA): TGTGCCAGCCGGGACAGAAGGAGGACTGAAGCTTTCTTT.

This clonotype was counted between two and nine times. The chain is built from TRBV6-6 and TRBJ2-7; maybe TRBD2 (7 bases). From germline, CDR1 is MNHNY and CDR2 SVGAGI (reference sequence). The CDR3 is 13 amino acids. With 2 bases removed from V and 6 bases from J, the gap between germline ends came to 11 bases. The CDR3 coding sequence is TGTGCCAGCAGTTACGCCGGGGGGCGCGAGCAGTACTTC. This codes for CASSYAGGREQYF.

This clonotype was seen repeatedly, ten times or more. V is TRBV27 and J is TRBJ1-5, with 7 bases identical to TRBD1. V shed 5 bases, J shed 6 bases, and the junction held 7 bases outside the gene matches. Germline-derived CDR1 and CDR2 are MNHEY and SMNVEV (reference sequence). CDR3 length equals 14 residues. CDR3 nucleotide sequence: TGTGCCAGCAGTATCTCCCGACAGGGTCAGCCCCAGCATTTT. This codes for CASSISRQGQPQHF.

The chain links TRBV27 to TRBJ2-7; 7 bases match TRBD1. J gave up 4 bases and V 6 bases, and 3 bases lay outside the gene matches. Germline V gene sequence: CDR1 MNHEY, CDR2 SMNVEV (reference sequence). The CDR3 runs to 12 residues. CDR3 loop: CASRQGPYEQYF. For the CDR3, the DNA is TGTGCCAGCAGACAGGGGCCTTACGAGCAGTACTTC.

The chain has TRBV28 and TRBJ2-2, with D perhaps matching TRBD1 or TRBD2 (6 bases each). The germline V and J ends were trimmed by 10 bases and 0 bases, with 18 bases remaining between them. Germline V gene sequence: CDR1 MDHEN, CDR2 SYDVKM. This CDR3 comprises 16 residues. This CDR3 reads CANNSGRGANTGELFF. The CDR3 coding sequence is TGTGCCAACAATTCGGGAAGGGGGGCGAACACCGGGGAGCTGTTTTTT.

The table lists this clonotype with a few counts. The CDR3, as DNA: TGCAGTGCTAGAGATCTTGAGACTAGCCAGAACTCCTACAATGAGCAGTTCTTC. Translated: CSARDLETSQNSYNEQFF. The chain employs TRBV20-1 and TRBJ2-1; 7 bases agree with TRBD2. V shed 0 bases, J shed 0 bases, and the junction held 11 bases outside the gene matches. The CDR3 length is 18 residues. Germline V gene lookup returns CDR1 DFQATT and CDR2 SNEGSKA (reference sequence).